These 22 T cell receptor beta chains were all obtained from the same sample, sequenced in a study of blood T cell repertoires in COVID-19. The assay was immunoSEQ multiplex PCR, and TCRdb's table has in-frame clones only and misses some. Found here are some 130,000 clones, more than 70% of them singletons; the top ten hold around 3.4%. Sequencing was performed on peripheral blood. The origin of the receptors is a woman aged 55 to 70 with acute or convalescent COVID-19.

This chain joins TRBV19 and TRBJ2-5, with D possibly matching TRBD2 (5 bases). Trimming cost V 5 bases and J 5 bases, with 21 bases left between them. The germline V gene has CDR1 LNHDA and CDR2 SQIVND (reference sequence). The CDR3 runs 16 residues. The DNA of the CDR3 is TGTGCCAGTAGTGTCCGTGGGCGGGTGCCTGGGGAGACCCAGTACTTC. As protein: CASSVRGRVPGETQYF.

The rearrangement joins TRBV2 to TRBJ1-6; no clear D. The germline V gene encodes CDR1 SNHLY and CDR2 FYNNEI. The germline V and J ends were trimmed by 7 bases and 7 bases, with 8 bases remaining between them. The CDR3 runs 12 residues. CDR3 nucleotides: TGTGCCAGCAATGCCAGGAATTCACCCCTCCACTTT. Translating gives CASNARNSPLHF.

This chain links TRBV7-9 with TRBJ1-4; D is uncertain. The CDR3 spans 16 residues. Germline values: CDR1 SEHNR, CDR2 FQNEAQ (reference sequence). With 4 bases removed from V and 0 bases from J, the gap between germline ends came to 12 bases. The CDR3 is CASSSSDGATNEKLFF. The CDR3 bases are TGTGCCAGCAGCTCATCGGACGGGGCAACTAATGAAAAACTGTTTTTT.

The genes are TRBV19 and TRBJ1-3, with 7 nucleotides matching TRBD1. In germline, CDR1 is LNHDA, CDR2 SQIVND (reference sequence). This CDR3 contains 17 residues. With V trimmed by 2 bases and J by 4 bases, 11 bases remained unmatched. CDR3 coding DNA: TGTGCCAGTAGTATACCGGACAGGCCGAAGAAAGGAAACACCATATATTTT. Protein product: CASSIPDRPKKGNTIYF. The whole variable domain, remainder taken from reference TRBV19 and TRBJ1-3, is DGGITQSPKYLFRKEGQNVTLSCEQNLNHDAMYWYRQDPGQGLRLIYYSQIVNDFQKGDIAEGYSVSREKKESFPLTVTSAQKNPTAFYLCASSIPDRPKKGNTIYFGEGSWLTVV.

The CDR3 reads CASSIGGGGNQPQHF. The CDR3 nucleotides are TGTGCCAGTAGTATAGGGGGAGGGGGCAATCAGCCCCAGCATTTT. This chain links TRBV19 with TRBJ1-5; possible D gene TRBD1, 5 bases. The length of the CDR3 is 15 residues. The V end was cut by 1 base, the J end by 2 bases, with 9 bases between. CDR1 and CDR2 from the germline V gene are LNHDA and SQIVND (reference sequence).

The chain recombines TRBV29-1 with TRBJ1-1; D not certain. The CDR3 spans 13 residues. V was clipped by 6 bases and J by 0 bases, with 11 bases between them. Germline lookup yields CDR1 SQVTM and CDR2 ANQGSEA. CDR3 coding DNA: TGCAGCGTGAGGGCATTCATGAACACTGAAGCTTTCTTT. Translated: CSVRAFMNTEAFF.

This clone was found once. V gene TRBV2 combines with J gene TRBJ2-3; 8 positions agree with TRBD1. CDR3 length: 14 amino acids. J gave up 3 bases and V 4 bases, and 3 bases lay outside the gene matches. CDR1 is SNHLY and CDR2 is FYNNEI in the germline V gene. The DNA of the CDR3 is TGTGCCAGCAGTGCCGACAGGGGAACAGATACGCAGTATTTT. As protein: CASSADRGTDTQYF.

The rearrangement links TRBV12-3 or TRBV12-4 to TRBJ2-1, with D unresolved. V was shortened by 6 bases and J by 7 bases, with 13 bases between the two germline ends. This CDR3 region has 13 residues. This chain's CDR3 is CASRPSVLNEQFF. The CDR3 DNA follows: TGTGCCAGCAGACCAAGCGTCCTAAATGAGCAGTTCTTC.

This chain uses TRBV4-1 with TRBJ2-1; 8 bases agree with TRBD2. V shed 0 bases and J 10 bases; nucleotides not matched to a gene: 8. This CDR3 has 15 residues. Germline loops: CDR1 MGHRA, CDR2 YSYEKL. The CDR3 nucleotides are TGCGCCAGCAGCCAAGAACCGGGAGGGGCGTTAGAGCAGTTCTTC. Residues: CASSQEPGGALEQFF.

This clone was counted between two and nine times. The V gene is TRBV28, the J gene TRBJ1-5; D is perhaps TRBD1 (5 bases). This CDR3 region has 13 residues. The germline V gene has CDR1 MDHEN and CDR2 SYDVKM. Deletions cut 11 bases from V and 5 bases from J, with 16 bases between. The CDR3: CAGSRGIDQPQHF. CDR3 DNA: TGTGCCGGTAGTAGGGGTATAGATCAGCCCCAGCATTTT.

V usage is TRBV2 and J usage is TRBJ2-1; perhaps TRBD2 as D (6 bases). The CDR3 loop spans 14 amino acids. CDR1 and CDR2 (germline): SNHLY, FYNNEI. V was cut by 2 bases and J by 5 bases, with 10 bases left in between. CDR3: CASSETGSHNEQFF. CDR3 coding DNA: TGTGCCAGCAGTGAAACCGGGAGCCACAATGAGCAGTTCTTC.

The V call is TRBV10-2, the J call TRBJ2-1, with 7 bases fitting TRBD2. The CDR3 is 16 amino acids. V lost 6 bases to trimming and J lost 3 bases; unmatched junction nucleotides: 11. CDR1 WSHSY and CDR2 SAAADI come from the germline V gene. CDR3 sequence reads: CASRTLPGGGYNEQFF. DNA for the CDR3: TGCGCCAGCAGGACCCTCCCGGGAGGCGGCTACAATGAGCAGTTCTTC.

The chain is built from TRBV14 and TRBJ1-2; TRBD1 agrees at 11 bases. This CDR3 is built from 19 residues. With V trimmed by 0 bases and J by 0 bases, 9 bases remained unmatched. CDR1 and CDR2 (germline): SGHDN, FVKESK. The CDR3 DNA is TGTGCCAGCAGCCAAGATGGTGGACAGGGGGCCCCCTCTAACTATGGCTACACCTTC. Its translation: CASSQDGGQGAPSNYGYTF.

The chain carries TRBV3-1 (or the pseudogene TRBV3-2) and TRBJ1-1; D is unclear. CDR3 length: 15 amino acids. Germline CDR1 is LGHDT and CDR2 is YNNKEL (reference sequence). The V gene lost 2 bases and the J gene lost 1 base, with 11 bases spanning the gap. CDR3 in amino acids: CASSQTEGRNTEAFF. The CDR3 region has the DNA TGTGCCAGCAGCCAAACGGAGGGAAGGAACACTGAAGCTTTCTTT.

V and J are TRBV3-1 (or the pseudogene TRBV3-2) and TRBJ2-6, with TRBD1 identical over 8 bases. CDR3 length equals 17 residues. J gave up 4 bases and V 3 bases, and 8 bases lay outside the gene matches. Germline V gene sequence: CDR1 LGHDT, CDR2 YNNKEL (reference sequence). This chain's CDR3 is CASSHRDRQMGANVLTF. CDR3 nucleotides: TGTGCCAGCAGCCACCGGGACAGGCAAATGGGGGCCAACGTCCTGACTTTC.

The CDR3 sequence is CASTPARDRAVYGYTF. CDR3 coding DNA: TGTGCCAGTACCCCGGCCCGGGACAGGGCGGTCTATGGCTACACCTTC. This chain connects TRBV19 to TRBJ1-2, with 9 nucleotides matching TRBD1. The CDR3 totals 16 residues. V was pared by 7 bases and J by 4 bases, with 13 bases of the junction left unmatched. The germline gives CDR1 LNHDA, CDR2 SQIVND (reference sequence).

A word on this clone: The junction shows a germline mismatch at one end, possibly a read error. The CDR3 spells CASSPLGGAGANVLTF. The CDR3 DNA follows: TGTGCTAGCAGCCCCTTAGGGGGCGCTGGGGCCAACGTCCTGACTTTC. J is TRBJ2-6 and V is TRBV7-7; 7 nucleotides line up with TRBD1. Germline V lookup: CDR1 SSHAT, CDR2 FNYEAQ (reference sequence). The CDR3 spans 16 residues. Full variable domain (remainder filled in from reference TRBV7-7 and TRBJ2-6): GAGVSQSPRYKVTKRGQDVTLRCDPISSHATLYWYQQALGQGPEFLTYFNYEAQPDKSGLPSDRFSAERPEGSISTLTIQRTEQRDSAMYRCASSPLGGAGANVLTFGAGSRLTVL.

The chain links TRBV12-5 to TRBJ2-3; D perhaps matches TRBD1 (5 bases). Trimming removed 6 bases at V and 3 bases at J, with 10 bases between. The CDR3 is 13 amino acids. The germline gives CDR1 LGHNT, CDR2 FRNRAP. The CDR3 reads CASGKGLTDTQYF. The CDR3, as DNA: TGTGCTAGTGGCAAGGGGTTGACAGATACGCAGTATTTT. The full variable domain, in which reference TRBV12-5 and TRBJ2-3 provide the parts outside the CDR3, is DARVTQTPRHKVTEMGQEVTMRCQPILGHNTVFWYRQTMMQGLELLAYFRNRAPLDDSGMPKDRFSAEMPDATLATLKIQPSEPRDSAVYFCASGKGLTDTQYFGPGTRLTVL.

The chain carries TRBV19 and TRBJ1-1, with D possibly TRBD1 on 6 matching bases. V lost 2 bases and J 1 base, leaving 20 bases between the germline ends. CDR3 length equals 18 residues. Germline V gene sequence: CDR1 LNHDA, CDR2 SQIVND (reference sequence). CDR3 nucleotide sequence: TGTGCCAGTAGTATAAGACAGGAGAAGAAGACGGGGAACACTGAAGCTTTCTTT. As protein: CASSIRQEKKTGNTEAFF. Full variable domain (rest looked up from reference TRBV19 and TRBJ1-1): DGGITQSPKYLFRKEGQNVTLSCEQNLNHDAMYWYRQDPGQGLRLIYYSQIVNDFQKGDIAEGYSVSREKKESFPLTVTSAQKNPTAFYLCASSIRQEKKTGNTEAFFGQGTRLTVV.

The CDR3 nucleotides read TGTGCCAGCAGCCCCGGTGAGGTTACTGAAGCTTTCTTT. It specifies CASSPGEVTEAFF. The chain is built from TRBV6-5 and TRBJ1-1, with no clear D. The CDR3 length is 13 residues. V gave up 6 bases and J gave up 5 bases, with 13 bases separating them. CDR1 and CDR2 from the germline V gene are MNHEY and SVGAGI.

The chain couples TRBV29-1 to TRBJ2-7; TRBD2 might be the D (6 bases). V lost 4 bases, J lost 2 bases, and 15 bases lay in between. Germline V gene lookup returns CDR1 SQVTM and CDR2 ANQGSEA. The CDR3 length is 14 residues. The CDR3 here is CSVVIAGRPYEQYF. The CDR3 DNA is TGCAGCGTTGTTATCGCGGGGAGACCCTACGAGCAGTACTTC.

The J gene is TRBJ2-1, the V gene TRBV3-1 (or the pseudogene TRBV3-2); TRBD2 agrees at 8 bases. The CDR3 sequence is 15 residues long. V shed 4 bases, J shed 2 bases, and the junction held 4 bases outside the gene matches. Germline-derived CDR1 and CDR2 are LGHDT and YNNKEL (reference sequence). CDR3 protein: CASSLGRAAYNEQFF. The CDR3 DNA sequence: TGTGCCAGCAGCCTCGGGAGGGCGGCCTACAATGAGCAGTTCTTC.